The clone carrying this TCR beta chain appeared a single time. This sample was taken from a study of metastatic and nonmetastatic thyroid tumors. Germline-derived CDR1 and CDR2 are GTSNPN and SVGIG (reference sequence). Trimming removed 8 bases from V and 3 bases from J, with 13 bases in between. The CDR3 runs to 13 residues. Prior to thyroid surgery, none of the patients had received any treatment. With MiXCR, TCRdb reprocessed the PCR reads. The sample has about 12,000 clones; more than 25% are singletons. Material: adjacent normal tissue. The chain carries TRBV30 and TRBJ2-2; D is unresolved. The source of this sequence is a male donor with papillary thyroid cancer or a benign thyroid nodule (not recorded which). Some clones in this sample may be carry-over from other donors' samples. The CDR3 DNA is TGTGCCGGTACCCCCGCCTACACCGGGGAGCTGTTTTTT. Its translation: CAGTPAYTGELFF.